The rows below give T cell receptor beta chains drawn from one sample of a study of cytomegalovirus exposure and HLA in healthy donors. Only in-frame clones appear in the TCRdb table, and some are missing; sequencing was by immunoSEQ multiplex PCR. The table has over 150,000 clones, 81% seen once. The material sequenced was PBMCs. The receptors shown here come from a woman under 40 in good health and CMV-seronegative. The CDR3 runs from the conserved cysteine through the conserved F or W. Each record gives: D gene, clone size, V gene, J gene, CDR3 DNA, CDR3 protein. The D gene is left open where the match is weak. The listing skips clone size in some rows; elsewhere it reads once, few, many or a size class.

-	once	TRBV6-5	TRBJ1-4	TGTGCCCATGGGGGGGGACTGTTTTTT	CAHGGGLFF
-	-	TRBV19	TRBJ2-7	TGTGCCAGTAAAACTGAAGGAGGGAGCTACGAGCAGTACTTC	CASKTEGGSYEQYF
-	-	TRBV7-2	TRBJ1-2	TGTGCCAGCAGCTTAGTGGGAGAGCCCTATGACTACACCTTC	CASSLVGEPYDYTF
-	-	TRBV18	TRBJ2-2	TGTGCCAGCTCGAGGACCGGGGAGCTGTTTTTT	CASSRTGELFF
-	-	TRBV23-1	TRBJ2-5	TGCGCCAGCAGTCTCGGGGTCGGAGTCCCGAGCCAGTACTTC	CASSLGVGVPSQYF
-	-	TRBV6-5	TRBJ2-3	TGTGCCAGCAGTTCCCCGGGAGTGGGTTCCACAGATACGCAGTATTTT	CASSSPGVGSTDTQYF
-	once	TRBV15	TRBJ1-6	TGTGCCACCAGCAGACGTCCGGGGGGCGCCCAGAGATATAATTCACCCCTCCACTTT	CATSRRPGGAQRYNSPLHF
TRBD1	-	TRBV2	TRBJ1-5	TGTGCCAGCAGTTACGTGGACAGGGAAGGTCAGCCCCAGCATTTT	CASSYVDREGQPQHF
-	-	TRBV27	TRBJ2-2	TGCGCCAGCAGTTTAGTAGGGAGTCACGGGGAGCTGTTTTTT	CASSLVGSHGELFF
TRBD2	-	TRBV27	TRBJ2-7	TGTGCCAGCAGTTTATACCTAGCGGGGGAGCAGTACTTC	CASSLYLAGEQYF
-	-	TRBV7-2	TRBJ1-6	TGTGCCAGCTCCAATCCTGGGGGGAGTGGCAATTCACCCCTCCACTTT	CASSNPGGSGNSPLHF
-	-	TRBV7-9	TRBJ1-2	TGTGCCAGCAGTTTCTGGGCCCCCCGCTATGGCTACACCTTC	CASSFWAPRYGYTF
TRBD2	-	TRBV10-1	TRBJ2-3	TGCGCCAGCAGAACTCGGACTAGCAGACAAAGCCCAGATACGCAGTATTTT	CASRTRTSRQSPDTQYF
-	few	TRBV30	TRBJ2-5	TGTGCCTGGGCAGAGGTGGAGACCCAGTACTTC	CAWAEVETQYF
-	-	TRBV7-7	TRBJ2-2	TGTGCCAGCAGCTTCATTAGGGGCGGGGAGCTGTTTTTT	CASSFIRGGELFF
TRBD1	-	TRBV6-6	TRBJ2-1	TGTGCCAGCAGGGGACCCGGGACAGGGACCGATGAGCAGTTCTTC	CASRGPGTGTDEQFF
TRBD1	-	TRBV15	TRBJ1-5	TGTGCCACCAGCAATAGGGACAGTGGGCAGCCCCAGCATTTT	CATSNRDSGQPQHF
TRBD1	-	TRBV5-6	TRBJ2-6	TGTGCCAGCAGCCCGAGGACAGGGATCTCTGGGGCCAACGTCCTGACTTTC	CASSPRTGISGANVLTF
-	-	TRBV5-1	TRBJ1-5	TGCGCCAGCAGCTTGGAGCCCAATCAGCCCCAGCATTTT	CASSLEPNQPQHF
TRBD1	-	TRBV7-9	TRBJ2-3	TGTGCCAGCTTAACAGGGGGCCGTAGGAATACGCAGTATTTT	CASLTGGRRNTQYF
-	-	TRBV13	TRBJ2-7	TGTGCCAGCAGCTTGTACAGCTCTTACGAGCAGTACTTC	CASSLYSSYEQYF
-	-	TRBV21-1	TRBJ1-3	TGTGCCAGCAGCATCTTTAAGGTGACAGGGGCTGGAAACACCATATATTTT	CASSIFKVTGAGNTIYF
-	-	TRBV7-2	TRBJ2-7	TGTGCCAGCAGCTTACCACCACACTACGAGCAGTACTTC	CASSLPPHYEQYF
-	few	TRBV7-9	TRBJ2-7	TGTGCCAGCAGCTTAGACAGGGACGAGCAGTACTTC	CASSLDRDEQYF
TRBD2	-	TRBV27	TRBJ2-1	TGTGCCAGCAGTGACGGGACTAGCGGGAACAATGAGCAGTTCTTC	CASSDGTSGNNEQFF
-	-	TRBV7-9	TRBJ2-2	TGTTCCAGCCCACAGCCGTTTGGGAACACCGGGGAGCTGTTTTTT	CSSPQPFGNTGELFF
TRBD1	-	TRBV19	TRBJ2-3	TGTGCCAGTAGTATCCACAGGGGGCACACAGATACGCAGTATTTT	CASSIHRGHTDTQYF
TRBD1	-	TRBV27	TRBJ2-5	TGTGCCAGCAGAAACGAAGGACAGGGAGAGACCCAGTACTTC	CASRNEGQGETQYF
TRBD2	once	TRBV20-1	TRBJ2-7	TGCAGCCTAGCGGGGTCCTACGAGCAGTACTTC	CSLAGSYEQYF
-	-	TRBV4-3	TRBJ1-2	TGCGCCAGCAGCCAAGTCCGGGAAGGGTATGGCTACACCTTC	CASSQVREGYGYTF
-	-	TRBV4-3	TRBJ2-7	TGCGCCAGCAGCCAAGATCTAGGCTTAAGCTCCTACGAGCAGTACTTC	CASSQDLGLSSYEQYF
TRBD2	-	TRBV7-9	TRBJ2-3	TGTGCCAGCAGCCCAAGCGGGGGGGCGGCTACGCAGTATTTT	CASSPSGGAATQYF
TRBD1	-	TRBV18	TRBJ2-7	TGTGCCAGCTCACCAAAACGGGACAGCTTCAAGCAGTACTTC	CASSPKRDSFKQYF
TRBD1	-	TRBV7-8	TRBJ2-7	TGTGCCAGCAGTCCGACCCGGGACAGGGCCCCCGAGCAGTACTTC	CASSPTRDRAPEQYF
-	-	TRBV15	TRBJ2-1	TGTGCCACCAGGCGCGGGACAGAGGACAATGAGCAGTTCTTC	CATRRGTEDNEQFF
TRBD1	once	TRBV9	TRBJ2-2	TGTGCCAGCAGCCCGGGACAGTACACCGGGGAGCTGTTTTTT	CASSPGQYTGELFF
-	-	TRBV2	TRBJ2-7	TGTGCCAGCCGTCCCCTTTTTTTAGCACCCAACTCCTACGAGCAGTACTTC	CASRPLFLAPNSYEQYF
TRBD2	-	TRBV4-3	TRBJ2-5	TGCGCCAGCAGCCGGAGTAGCGGGCCAGAGACCCAGTACTTC	CASSRSSGPETQYF
TRBD2	-	TRBV7-8	TRBJ2-5	TGTGCCAGCAGCTTAGTTTTGCGGGAGGCCCCTCCGAACCAAGAGACCCAGTACTTC	CASSLVLREAPPNQETQYF
-	-	TRBV11-2	TRBJ1-2	TGTGCCAGCAGCATTCGACAGACTAACTATGGCTACACCTTC	CASSIRQTNYGYTF
TRBD2	-	TRBV28	TRBJ2-1	TGTGCCAGCAGTACGGGACTAGCGGGGGGGCTATATAATGAGCAGTTCTTC	CASSTGLAGGLYNEQFF
-	once	TRBV5-1	TRBJ2-2	TGCGCCAGCAGCTTACAGACTACGAACACCGGGGAGCTGTTTTTT	CASSLQTTNTGELFF
-	-	TRBV18	TRBJ1-5	TGTGCCAGCTCACCAATGGACAGTGAGTATCAGCCCCAGCATTTT	CASSPMDSEYQPQHF
TRBD2	-	TRBV11-2	TRBJ2-1	TGTGCCAGCAGACTAGCGGGAGGGGAGCAGTTCTTC	CASRLAGGEQFF